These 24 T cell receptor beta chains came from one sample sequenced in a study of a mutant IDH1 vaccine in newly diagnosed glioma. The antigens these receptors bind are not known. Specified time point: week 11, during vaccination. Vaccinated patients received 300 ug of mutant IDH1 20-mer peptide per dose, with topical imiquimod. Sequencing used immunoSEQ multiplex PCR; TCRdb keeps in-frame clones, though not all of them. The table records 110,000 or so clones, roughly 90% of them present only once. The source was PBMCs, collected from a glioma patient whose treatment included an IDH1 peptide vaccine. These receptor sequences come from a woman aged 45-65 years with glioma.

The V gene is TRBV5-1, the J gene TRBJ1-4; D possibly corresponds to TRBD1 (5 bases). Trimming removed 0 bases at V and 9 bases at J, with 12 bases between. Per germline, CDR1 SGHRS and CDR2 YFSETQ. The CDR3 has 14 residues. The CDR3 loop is CASSLEGEGKKLFF. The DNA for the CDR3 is TGCGCCAGCAGCTTGGAAGGGGAGGGAAAAAAACTGTTTTTT.

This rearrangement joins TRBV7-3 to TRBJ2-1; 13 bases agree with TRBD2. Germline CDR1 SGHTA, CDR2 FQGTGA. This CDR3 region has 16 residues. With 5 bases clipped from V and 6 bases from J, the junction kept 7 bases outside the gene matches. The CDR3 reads CASSTPGLAGVNEQFF. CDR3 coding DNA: TGTGCCAGCAGCACCCCTGGACTAGCGGGAGTCAATGAGCAGTTCTTC.

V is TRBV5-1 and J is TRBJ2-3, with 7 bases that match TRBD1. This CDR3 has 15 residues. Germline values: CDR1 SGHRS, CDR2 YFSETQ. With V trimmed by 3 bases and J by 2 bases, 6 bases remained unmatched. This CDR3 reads CASSSGQPLTDTQYF. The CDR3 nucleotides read TGCGCCAGCAGCTCGGGACAGCCCCTCACAGATACGCAGTATTTT.

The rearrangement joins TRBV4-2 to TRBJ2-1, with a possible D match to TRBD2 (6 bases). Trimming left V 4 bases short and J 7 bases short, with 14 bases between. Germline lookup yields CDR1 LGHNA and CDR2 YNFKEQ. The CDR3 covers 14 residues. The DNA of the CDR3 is TGTGCCAGCAGCCCGGGACTCTTGAGGAATGAGCAGTTCTTC. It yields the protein CASSPGLLRNEQFF.

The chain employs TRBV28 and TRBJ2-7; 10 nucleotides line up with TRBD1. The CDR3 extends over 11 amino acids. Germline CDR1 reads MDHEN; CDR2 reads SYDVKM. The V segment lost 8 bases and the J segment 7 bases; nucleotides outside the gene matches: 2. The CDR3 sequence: CASRDRGEQYF. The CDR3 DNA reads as TGTGCCAGCCGGGACAGGGGAGAGCAGTACTTC. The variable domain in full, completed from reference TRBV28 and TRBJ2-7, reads DVKVTQSSRYLVKRTGEKVFLECVQDMDHENMFWYRQDPGLGLRLIYFSYDVKMKEKGDIPEGYSVSREKKERFSLILESASTNQTSMYLCASRDRGEQYFGPGTRLTVT.

The CDR3 reads CASSTGEMYEQYF. CDR3 sequence (DNA): TGTGCCAGCAGTACGGGAGAAATGTACGAGCAGTACTTC. The rearrangement uses TRBV6-5 and TRBJ2-7; maybe TRBD2 (6 bases). From germline, CDR1 is MNHEY and CDR2 SVGAGI. V lost 5 bases and J lost 4, with 12 bases in between. The CDR3 extends over 13 amino acids.

CDR3 sequence reads: CASGSDHGQETQYF. The CDR3 DNA sequence: TGTGCTAGTGGCTCCGATCACGGCCAAGAGACCCAGTACTTC. V is TRBV12-5 and J is TRBJ2-5; no clear D. The CDR3 contains 14 residues. CDR1 is LGHNT and CDR2 is FRNRAP in the germline V gene. V lost 6 bases and J lost 1, with 12 bases in between.

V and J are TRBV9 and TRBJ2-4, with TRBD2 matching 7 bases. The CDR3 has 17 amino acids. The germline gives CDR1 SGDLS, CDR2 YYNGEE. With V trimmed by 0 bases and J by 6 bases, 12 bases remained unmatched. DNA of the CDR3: TGTGCCAGCAGCGTAGGCGGGACTAACCCCAGTACAAACATTCAGTACTTC. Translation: CASSVGGTNPSTNIQYF.

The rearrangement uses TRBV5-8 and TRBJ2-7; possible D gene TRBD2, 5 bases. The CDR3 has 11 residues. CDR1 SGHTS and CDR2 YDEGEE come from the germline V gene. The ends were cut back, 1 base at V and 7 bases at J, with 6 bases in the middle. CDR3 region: CASSLWREQYF. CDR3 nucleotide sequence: TGTGCCAGCAGCTTGTGGAGGGAGCAGTACTTC.

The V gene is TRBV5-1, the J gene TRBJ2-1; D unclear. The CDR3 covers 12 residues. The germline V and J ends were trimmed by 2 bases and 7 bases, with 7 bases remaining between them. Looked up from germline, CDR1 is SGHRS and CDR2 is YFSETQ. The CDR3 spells CASSLWGNEQFF. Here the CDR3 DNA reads TGCGCCAGCAGCTTATGGGGTAATGAGCAGTTCTTC. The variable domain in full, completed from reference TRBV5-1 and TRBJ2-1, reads KAGVTQTPRYLIKTRGQQVTLSCSPISGHRSVSWYQQTPGQGLQFLFEYFSETQRNKGNFPGRFSGRQFSNSRSEMNVSTLELGDSALYLCASSLWGNEQFFGPGTRLTVL.

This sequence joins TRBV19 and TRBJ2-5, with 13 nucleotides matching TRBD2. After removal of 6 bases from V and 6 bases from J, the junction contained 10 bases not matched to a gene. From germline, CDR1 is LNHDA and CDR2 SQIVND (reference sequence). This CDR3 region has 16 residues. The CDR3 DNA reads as TGTGCCAGTAGCGCCACCGGACTAGCGGGAGCTAAGACCCAGTACTTC. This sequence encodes CASSATGLAGAKTQYF.

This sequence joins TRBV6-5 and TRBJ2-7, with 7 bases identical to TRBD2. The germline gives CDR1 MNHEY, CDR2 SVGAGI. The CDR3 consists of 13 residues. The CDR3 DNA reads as TGTGCTTCCGGGGGGTTATTCTCCTACGAGCAGTACTTC. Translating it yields CASGGLFSYEQYF.

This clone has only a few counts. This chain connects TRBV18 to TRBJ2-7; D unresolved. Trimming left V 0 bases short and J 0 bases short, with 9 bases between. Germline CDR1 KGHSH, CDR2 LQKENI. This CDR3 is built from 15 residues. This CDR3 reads CASSPPGRTSYEQYF. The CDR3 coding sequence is TGTGCCAGCTCACCACCCGGACGCACCTCCTACGAGCAGTACTTC. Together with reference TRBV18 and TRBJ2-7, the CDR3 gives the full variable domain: NAGVMQNPRHLVRRRGQEARLRCSPMKGHSHVYWYRQLPEEGLKFMVYLQKENIIDESGMPKERFSAEFPKEGPSILRIQQVVRGDSAAYFCASSPPGRTSYEQYFGPGTRLTVT.

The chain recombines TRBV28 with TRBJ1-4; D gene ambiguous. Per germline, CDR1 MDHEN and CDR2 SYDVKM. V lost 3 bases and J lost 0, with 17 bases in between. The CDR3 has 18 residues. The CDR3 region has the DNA TGTGCCAGCAGTTTCTTTTCCTCTCGAGCTCCAACTAATGAAAAACTGTTTTTT. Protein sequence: CASSFFSSRAPTNEKLFF.

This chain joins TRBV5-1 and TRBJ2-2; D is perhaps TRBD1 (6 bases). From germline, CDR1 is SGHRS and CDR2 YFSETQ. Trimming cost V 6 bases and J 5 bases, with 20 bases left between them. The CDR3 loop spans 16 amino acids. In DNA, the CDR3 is TGCGCCAGCAAAACCATCGCCAGGGGTGTAACCGGGGAGCTGTTTTTT. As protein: CASKTIARGVTGELFF.

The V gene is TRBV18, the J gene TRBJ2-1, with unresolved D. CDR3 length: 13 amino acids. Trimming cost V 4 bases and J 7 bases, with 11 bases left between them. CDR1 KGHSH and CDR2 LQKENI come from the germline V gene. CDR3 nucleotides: TGTGCCAGCTCACGCGCGCAGGTGAATGAGCAGTTCTTC. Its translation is CASSRAQVNEQFF.

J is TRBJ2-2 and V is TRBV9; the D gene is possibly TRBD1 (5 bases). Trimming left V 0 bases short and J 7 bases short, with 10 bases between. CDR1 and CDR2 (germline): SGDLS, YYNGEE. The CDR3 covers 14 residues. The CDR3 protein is CASSVDKGLGELFF. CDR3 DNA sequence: TGTGCCAGCAGCGTAGATAAGGGGCTCGGGGAGCTGTTTTTT.

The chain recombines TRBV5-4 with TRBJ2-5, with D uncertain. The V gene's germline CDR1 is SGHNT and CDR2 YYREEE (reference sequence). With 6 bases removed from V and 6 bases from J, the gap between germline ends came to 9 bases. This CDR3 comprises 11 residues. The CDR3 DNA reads TGTGCCAGCATCGCTGGAAAGACCCAGTACTTC. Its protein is CASIAGKTQYF.

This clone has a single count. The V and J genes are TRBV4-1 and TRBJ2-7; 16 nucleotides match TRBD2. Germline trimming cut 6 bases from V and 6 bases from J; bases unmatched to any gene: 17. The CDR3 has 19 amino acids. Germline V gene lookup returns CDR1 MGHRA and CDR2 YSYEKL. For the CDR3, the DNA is TGCGCCAGCAGTCAACAAGGGGGACTAGCGGGAGGGACCTTCCCCGAGCAGTACTTC. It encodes CASSQQGGLAGGTFPEQYF.

The CDR3 nucleotides read TGTGCCAGCAGTCTAATATGGGGGGGGGCTAGCAATCAGCCCCAGCATTTT. It translates to CASSLIWGGASNQPQHF. This chain joins TRBV27 and TRBJ1-5; a weak D match, TRBD1 (6 bases). Germline CDR1 reads MNHEY; CDR2 reads SMNVEV (reference sequence). V dropped 5 bases and J dropped 0 bases, with 17 bases sitting between them. The CDR3 sequence is 17 residues long.

CDR3 region: CASSATGTVNEQFF. In nucleotides, the CDR3 is TGTGCCAGCAGTGCAACCGGGACAGTCAATGAGCAGTTCTTC. This rearrangement joins TRBV28 to TRBJ2-1; 7 bases align to TRBD1. This CDR3 comprises 14 residues. The ends lost 5 bases at V and 6 bases at J; junction bases unmatched: 7. Germline CDR1 reads MDHEN; CDR2 reads SYDVKM.

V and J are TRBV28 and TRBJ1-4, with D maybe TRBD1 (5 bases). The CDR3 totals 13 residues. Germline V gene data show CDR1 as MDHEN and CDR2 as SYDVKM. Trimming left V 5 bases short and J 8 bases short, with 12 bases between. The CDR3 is CASSPVGAEKLFF. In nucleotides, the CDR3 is TGTGCCAGCAGTCCTGTAGGGGCGGAAAAACTGTTTTTT.

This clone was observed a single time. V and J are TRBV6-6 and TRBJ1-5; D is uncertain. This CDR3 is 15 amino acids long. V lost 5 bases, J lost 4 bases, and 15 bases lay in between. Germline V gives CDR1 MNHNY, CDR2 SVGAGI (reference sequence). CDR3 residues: CASSGGRGNNQPQHF. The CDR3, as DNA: TGTGCCAGCAGTGGCGGGCGGGGAAATAATCAGCCCCAGCATTTT.

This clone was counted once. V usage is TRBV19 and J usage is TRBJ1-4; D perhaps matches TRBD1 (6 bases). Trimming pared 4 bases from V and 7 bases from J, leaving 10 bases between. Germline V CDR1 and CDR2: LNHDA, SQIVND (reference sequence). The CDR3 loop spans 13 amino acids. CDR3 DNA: TGTGCCAGTAGTAAGGGGGAGATTGAAAAACTGTTTTTT. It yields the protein CASSKGEIEKLFF.